This T cell receptor beta chain was recorded in a study of blood T cell repertoires in COVID-19. In the study overall: Both acute and convalescent COVID-19 samples were obtained from the United States, Italy and Spain.

Assignments of participants to cohorts depended upon their own reported clinical history. V dropped 4 bases and J dropped 4; count of bases not matched to a gene: 3. The germline V gene encodes CDR1 MNHEY and CDR2 SVGAGI. This CDR3 is 14 amino acids long. In the original analysis: Reference gene primers were amplified, and this amplification served to estimate nucleated cell counts. Produced via immunoSEQ multiplex PCR; TCRdb's table is partial and in-frame only. That table furnishes V, J and clone size, whereas the DNA furnished D and trimming. This table has a few hundred thousand clones, around 85% appearing once.

The chain recombines TRBV6-5 with TRBJ2-1; 8 positions agree with TRBD2. The source material was PBMCs or T cells enriched from blood (not recorded which). The TCR comes from a man aged 40-49 years who had recovered from COVID-19. The CDR3 nucleotides read TGTGCCAGCAGTTCTCTAGCGGGTTACAATGAGCAGTTCTTC. This sequence encodes CASSSLAGYNEQFF.